This paragraph reports one TCR beta chain. The data were obtained in a study of T cells after somatic rescue of genetic block. TCRdb's copy holds only in-frame clones and misses some; the assay was immunoSEQ multiplex PCR. The sample records more than 65,000 clones, roughly 91% being singletons. This TCR was sampled from a young man. Sample: peripheral blood mononuclear cells (PBMCs).

The DNA of the CDR3 is TGTGCCTGGGAGGAGGGAGGCTCCGGCGAGCAGTACTTC. It codes for CAWEEGGSGEQYF. The chain combines TRBV30 with TRBJ2-7; D perhaps matches TRBD2 (6 bases). Trimming shortened V by 5 bases and J by 6 bases, and 17 bases separated the two germline ends. There are 13 residues in the CDR3. Germline lookup yields CDR1 GTSNPN and CDR2 SVGIG (reference sequence).